Below, one TCR beta chain is given with its context. V shed 2 bases and J shed 3 bases, with 14 bases lying between them. CDR3 length equals 16 residues. The germline V gene encodes CDR1 SGHNT and CDR2 YYREEE (reference sequence). This specimen comes from a study of blood T cell repertoires in COVID-19. On the study more broadly: Whether acute or convalescent, the COVID-19 samples came from the United States, Italy and Spain.

Some clones are missing from TCRdb's copy, which holds only in-frame ones; the method was immunoSEQ multiplex PCR. The data contain approximately 45,000 clones, 85% to 90% of them singletons. This chain links TRBV5-4 with TRBJ2-2; D is unresolved. Sequencing input: peripheral blood. The clonotype was recovered from a man aged 35 to 55 with active COVID-19. The CDR3 sequence is CASSLKPKSDTGELFF. CDR3 nucleotides: TGTGCCAGCAGCTTAAAGCCGAAATCGGACACCGGGGAGCTGTTTTTT.